Shown below are 27 T cell receptor beta chains from a single sample sequenced in a study of blood T cell repertoires in COVID-19. Sequencing was performed with immunoSEQ multiplex PCR; in TCRdb, only in-frame clones are kept and a portion is missing. The profile shows more than 400,000 clones, about 90% of them singletons. Sequenced sample: PBMCs or T cells enriched from blood (not recorded which). Source of these receptors: a woman aged 18-29 years who had recovered from COVID-19.

This clone showed up just once. The chain recombines TRBV28 with TRBJ1-5, with a possible D match to TRBD1 (6 bases). Germline V gene data show CDR1 as MDHEN and CDR2 as SYDVKM. The CDR3 loop spans 17 amino acids. Between the trimmed V and J ends, which lost 5 bases and 1 base, there was a span of 18 bases. The CDR3 DNA follows: TGTGCCAGCAGTACTTCACCCAGGGGCGCCAGCAATCAGCCCCAGCATTTT. Protein sequence: CASSTSPRGASNQPQHF. The whole variable domain, filled in from reference TRBV28 and TRBJ1-5, reads DVKVTQSSRYLVKRTGEKVFLECVQDMDHENMFWYRQDPGLGLRLIYFSYDVKMKEKGDIPEGYSVSREKKERFSLILESASTNQTSMYLCASSTSPRGASNQPQHFGDGTRLSIL.

The chain uses TRBV5-1 and TRBJ2-5; 7 bases align to TRBD1. V shed 6 bases, J shed 3 bases, and the junction held 8 bases outside the gene matches. The length of the CDR3 is 14 residues. Germline CDR1 and CDR2: SGHRS and YFSETQ. The CDR3 nucleotides are TGCGCCAGCAACTCAGGGGGAGTAGAAGAGACCCAGTACTTC. It yields the protein CASNSGGVEETQYF.

This chain links TRBV27 with TRBJ1-6, with a possible D match to TRBD1 (5 bases). Germline lookup yields CDR1 MNHEY and CDR2 SMNVEV (reference sequence). CDR3 length: 12 amino acids. Trimming cost V 4 bases and J 11 bases, with 9 bases left between them. In nucleotides, the CDR3 is TGTGCCAGCAGTTGGCGGGGGGCACCCCTCCACTTT. The encoded protein is CASSWRGAPLHF.

This clone has a handful of counts. The CDR3 reads CASSILAGVGSYNEQFF. In nucleotides, the CDR3 is TGTGCCAGTAGTATTTTGGCGGGGGTCGGCTCCTACAATGAGCAGTTCTTC. The chain is built from TRBV19 and TRBJ2-1; 7 bases match TRBD2. CDR1 and CDR2 from the germline V gene are LNHDA and SQIVND (reference sequence). V was pared by 3 bases and J by 0 bases, with 8 bases of the junction left unmatched. The CDR3 sequence is 17 residues long.

This chain joins TRBV10-3 and TRBJ2-5, with TRBD1 identical over 8 bases. The CDR3 totals 14 residues. Germline V gene lookup returns CDR1 ENHRY and CDR2 SYGVKD. V lost 0 bases and J lost 3; bases outside the gene matches: 0. The CDR3 reads CAISESTGEETQYF. In nucleotides, the CDR3 is TGTGCCATCAGTGAGTCGACAGGGGAAGAGACCCAGTACTTC.

The genes are TRBV9 and TRBJ1-4, with 8 bases matching TRBD1. This CDR3 has 15 amino acids. Germline loops: CDR1 SGDLS, CDR2 YYNGEE. With V trimmed by 3 bases and J by 4 bases, 5 bases remained unmatched. CDR3 protein: CASSETGEGNEKLFF. In DNA form, the CDR3 reads TGTGCCAGCAGCGAGACAGGGGAGGGTAATGAAAAACTGTTTTTT. The full variable domain, completed using reference TRBV9 and TRBJ1-4, is DSGVTQTPKHLITATGQRVTLRCSPRSGDLSVYWYQQSLDQGLQFLIQYYNGEERAKGNILERFSAQQFPDLHSELNLSSLELGDSALYFCASSETGEGNEKLFFGSGTQLSVL.

This clone was counted between two and nine times. The gene calls are TRBV5-1 and TRBJ2-3; D is possibly TRBD2 (6 bases). This CDR3 is 16 amino acids long. V lost 3 bases and J lost 6, with 20 bases in between. Per germline, CDR1 SGHRS and CDR2 YFSETQ. The CDR3 loop reads CASSSSGEGRSDTQYF. Written as DNA, the CDR3 is TGCGCCAGCAGCTCTTCGGGGGAAGGTCGTTCGGATACGCAGTATTTT.

The gene calls are TRBV7-3 and TRBJ2-2; 7 nucleotides agree with TRBD1. V lost 10 bases and J lost 8; bases outside the gene matches: 7. The CDR3 sequence is 12 residues long. CDR1 and CDR2 from the germline V gene are SGHTA and FQGTGA. The CDR3 region is CAIEGAQGELFF. In DNA, the CDR3 is TGTGCCATTGAGGGGGCTCAGGGGGAGCTGTTTTTT. The variable domain in full, with the rest retrieved from reference TRBV7-3 and TRBJ2-2, is GAGVSQTPSNKVTEKGKYVELRCDPISGHTALYWYRQSLGQGPEFLIYFQGTGAADDSGLPNDRFFAVRPEGSVSTLKIQRTERGDSAVYLCAIEGAQGELFFGEGSRLTVL.

The rearrangement uses TRBV3-1 (or the pseudogene TRBV3-2) and TRBJ1-3; no clear D. This CDR3 is built from 18 residues. The germline gives CDR1 LGHDT, CDR2 YNNKEL (reference sequence). The ends were cut back, 1 base at V and 0 bases at J, with 16 bases in the middle. In DNA, the CDR3 is TGTGCCAGCAGCCAAGCATCCACCTCAGGTTACTCTGGAAACACCATATATTTT. Translation: CASSQASTSGYSGNTIYF.

This rearrangement joins TRBV5-6 to TRBJ2-2; tentatively, D is TRBD1 (6 bases). This CDR3 region has 13 residues. The germline CDR1 and CDR2 sequences are SGHDT and YYEEEE. Trimming took off 2 bases at V and 5 bases at J, with 7 bases between the two ends. The DNA of the CDR3 is TGTGCCAGCAGCTTAGGGGGAACCGGGGAGCTGTTTTTT. This codes for CASSLGGTGELFF.

The gene calls are TRBV6-4 and TRBJ1-2; tentatively, D is TRBD1 (6 bases). The ends were cut back, 0 bases at V and 8 bases at J, with 7 bases in the middle. Germline values: CDR1 MRHNA, CDR2 SNTAGT. The CDR3 contains 12 residues. The CDR3 is CASSDSDRGYTF. CDR3 nucleotide sequence: TGTGCCAGCAGTGACTCAGACAGGGGCTACACCTTC.

The chain links TRBV13 to TRBJ2-3, with TRBD2 matching 8 bases. Germline lookup yields CDR1 PRHDT and CDR2 FYEKMQ (reference sequence). This CDR3 region has 16 residues. After removal of 4 bases from V and 4 bases from J, the junction contained 10 bases not matched to a gene. CDR3 sequence reads: CASSSLREGGADTQYF. CDR3 nucleotides: TGTGCCAGCAGCTCCCTTCGGGAGGGGGGCGCAGATACGCAGTATTTT.

V usage is TRBV7-2 and J usage is TRBJ2-3, with 15 bases aligning to TRBD2. The junction had 6 bases not matched to a gene; V was cut back by 5 bases and J by 6 bases. The CDR3 has 16 residues. CDR1 and CDR2 from the germline V gene are SGHTA and FQGNSA. The CDR3 DNA reads TGTGCCAGCAGCCGGGGACTAGCGGGGGGAGGGGATACGCAGTATTTT. Translating it yields CASSRGLAGGGDTQYF. Drawing the rest from reference TRBV7-2 and TRBJ2-3, the complete variable domain is GAGVSQSPSNKVTEKGKDVELRCDPISGHTALYWYRQSLGQGLEFLIYFQGNSAPDKSGLPSDRFSAERTGGSVSTLTIQRTQQEDSAVYLCASSRGLAGGGDTQYFGPGTRLTVL.

The V call is TRBV6-5, the J call TRBJ1-4, with D possibly TRBD1 on 6 matching bases. V was clipped by 6 bases and J by 6 bases, with 17 bases between them. This CDR3 comprises 15 residues. Germline V gene data show CDR1 as MNHEY and CDR2 as SVGAGI. CDR3 region: CASSRYREGDEKLFF. In DNA, the CDR3 is TGTGCCAGCAGCCGCTACAGGGAGGGGGATGAAAAACTGTTTTTT.

This chain uses TRBV5-5 with TRBJ2-7, with 8 bases that match TRBD1. With V trimmed by 4 bases and J by 5 bases, 8 bases remained unmatched. Germline CDR1 SGHKS, CDR2 YYEKEE (reference sequence). The CDR3 is 14 residues long. The CDR3 region has the DNA TGTGCCAGCAGCCCCGGACAGGGTATCCACGAGCAGTACTTC. It translates to CASSPGQGIHEQYF.

The V and J genes are TRBV7-2 and TRBJ1-4, with no clear D. Germline V gene data show CDR1 as SGHTA and CDR2 as FQGNSA. The CDR3 is made up of 13 amino acids. Trimming shortened V by 3 bases and J by 5 bases, and 7 bases separated the two germline ends. As DNA, the CDR3 is TGTGCCAGCAGCTTTTCCCAGAATGAAAAACTGTTTTTT. Its translation is CASSFSQNEKLFF.

V is TRBV5-1 and J is TRBJ2-7; possibly TRBD1 for D (6 bases). Germline values: CDR1 SGHRS, CDR2 YFSETQ. The CDR3 consists of 14 residues. V was pared by 4 bases and J by 2 bases, with 13 bases between. As DNA, the CDR3 is TGCGCCAGCAGCCCCGGGACAACCACCTACGAGCAGTACTTC. It codes for CASSPGTTTYEQYF.

This clone was observed a few times. The chain carries TRBV7-3 and TRBJ1-1; 10 bases agree with TRBD1. The CDR3 is 15 residues long. Germline V CDR1 and CDR2: SGHTA, FQGTGA. V shed 5 bases and J 6 bases; nucleotides not matched to a gene: 9. The CDR3 DNA is TGTGCCAGCAGCCCGGGACAGGGGAAGATGGCTGAAGCTTTCTTT. As protein: CASSPGQGKMAEAFF. Together with reference TRBV7-3 and TRBJ1-1, the CDR3 gives the full variable domain: GAGVSQTPSNKVTEKGKYVELRCDPISGHTALYWYRQSLGQGPEFLIYFQGTGAADDSGLPNDRFFAVRPEGSVSTLKIQRTERGDSAVYLCASSPGQGKMAEAFFGQGTRLTVV.

The chain has TRBV28 and TRBJ2-1, with 11 bases aligning to TRBD2. CDR3 length equals 15 residues. Trimming took 5 bases from V and 4 from J; bases not matched to a gene: 4. Per the germline V gene, CDR1 is MDHEN and CDR2 is SYDVKM. CDR3 sequence (DNA): TGTGCCAGCAGTGGTCTAGCGGGGGGTTACAATGAGCAGTTCTTC. Translated: CASSGLAGGYNEQFF.

This chain links TRBV27 with TRBJ1-1; D not resolved. The germline V gene encodes CDR1 MNHEY and CDR2 SMNVEV (reference sequence). The CDR3 is 18 residues long. The germline V and J ends were trimmed by 8 bases and 4 bases, with 29 bases remaining between them. The CDR3 region is CASRFEYDFAGPGTEAFF. The CDR3 DNA reads as TGTGCCAGCCGATTCGAGTATGACTTCGCGGGTCCGGGCACTGAAGCTTTCTTT.

The chain links TRBV11-3 to TRBJ1-6, with D possibly being TRBD1 (5 bases). V shed 8 bases and J shed 9 bases, with 14 bases lying between them. Germline V gene data show CDR1 as SGHNT and CDR2 as YENEEA. The CDR3 covers 13 residues. CDR3 nucleotide sequence: TGTGCCAGCTCGAGCTCCCAGGGTTCACCCCTCCACTTT. Protein product: CASSSSQGSPLHF.

The rearrangement uses TRBV30 and TRBJ1-2; 7 bases are a match to TRBD1. The CDR3 is 15 residues long. J was trimmed by 5 bases and V by 0 bases; bases with no gene match: 9. CDR1 and CDR2 from the germline V gene are GTSNPN and SVGIG (reference sequence). The CDR3 loop reads CAWSVEGGASYGYTF. CDR3 nucleotide sequence: TGTGCCTGGAGTGTAGAAGGGGGCGCCAGTTATGGCTACACCTTC.

The genes are TRBV3-1 (or the pseudogene TRBV3-2) and TRBJ2-5; 10 positions agree with TRBD1. Germline V gene sequence: CDR1 LGHDT, CDR2 YNNKEL (reference sequence). The CDR3 has 15 residues. V lost 5 bases and J lost 5; bases outside the gene matches: 8. CDR3 in amino acids: CASSADRGVLETQYF. The CDR3, as DNA: TGTGCCAGCAGCGCGGACAGGGGGGTTTTGGAGACCCAGTACTTC.

V gene TRBV30 combines with J gene TRBJ1-6; 10 bases match TRBD1. Germline CDR1 is GTSNPN and CDR2 is SVGIG (reference sequence). The CDR3 has 15 amino acids. CDR3 loop: CAATGGSGFNSPLHF. The CDR3 coding sequence is TGTGCTGCGACAGGGGGCTCCGGATTTAATTCACCCCTCCACTTT.

This sequence joins TRBV25-1 and TRBJ2-3; D is undetermined. The V gene's germline CDR1 is MGHDK and CDR2 SYGVNS. Trimming cost V 3 bases and J 2 bases, with 9 bases left between them. The CDR3 loop spans 14 amino acids. The CDR3 region has the DNA TGTGCCAGCAGTGACCGGGTCGCCACAGATACGCAGTATTTT. Translating gives CASSDRVATDTQYF. Using reference TRBV25-1 and TRBJ2-3 for the parts outside the CDR3, the full variable domain is EADIYQTPRYLVIGTGKKITLECSQTMGHDKMYWYQQDPGMELHLIHYSYGVNSTEKGDLSSESTVSRIRTEHFPLTLESARPSHTSQYLCASSDRVATDTQYFGPGTRLTVL.

This sequence joins TRBV5-6 and TRBJ1-5; 9 bases map to TRBD1. J gave up 7 bases and V 0 bases, and 5 bases lay outside the gene matches. Per germline, CDR1 SGHDT and CDR2 YYEEEE. The length of the CDR3 is 15 residues. The CDR3 loop is CASSLDRGQGQPQHF. The CDR3 nucleotides read TGTGCCAGCAGCTTGGACAGGGGGCAAGGACAGCCCCAGCATTTT.

The chain employs TRBV4-1 and TRBJ1-2; a weak D match, TRBD1 (6 bases). Germline CDR1 and CDR2: MGHRA and YSYEKL. Trimming pared 2 bases from V and 8 bases from J, leaving 30 bases between. This CDR3 has 19 amino acids. CDR3 nucleotide sequence: TGCGCCAGCAGCCAATTTCTATTAAAAAGACAGGAATCAGGATACGGCTACACCTTC. Protein: CASSQFLLKRQESGYGYTF.